The sequence of this T cell receptor (beta chain) was determined in a study of cytomegalovirus exposure and HLA in healthy donors. Study-level points and caveats: In vitro, a few CMV-associated chains proved specific for CMV antigens. CMV serostatus alone was available as immune exposure information. When a later analysis was performed, an Asian-associated ancestry cluster reportedly had fewer N-insertions than the roughly 700-donor mean.

The PCR contained 60 Vbeta and 13 Jbeta primers. Only in-frame clones appear in the TCRdb table, and some are missing; sequencing was by immunoSEQ multiplex PCR. The table shows over 150,000 clones, with 60% to 80% occurring only once. In its sample, this clone was seen once. As yet, its antigen is unknown. Unrecorded immune exposures were likely, despite nominal health at sampling. Germline lookup yields CDR1 SQVTM and CDR2 ANQGSEA. Unmatched junction bases numbered 7, after V lost 4 bases and J lost 8 bases. This CDR3 spans 12 amino acids. Sequencing input: PBMCs. This chain links TRBV29-1 with TRBJ1-2; 7 bases line up with TRBD1. This TCR came from a man aged 18-30 years in good health and CMV-seropositive. Written as DNA, the CDR3 is TGCAGCGTTGTCGAGGGGGCGGAGGGCTACACCTTC. It is translated as CSVVEGAEGYTF. The whole variable domain, filled in from reference TRBV29-1 and TRBJ1-2, reads SAVISQKPSRDICQRGTSLTIQCQVDSQVTMMFWYRQQPGQSLTLIATANQGSEATYESGFVIDKFPISRPNLTFSTLTVSNMSPEDSSIYLCSVVEGAEGYTFGSGTRLTVV.